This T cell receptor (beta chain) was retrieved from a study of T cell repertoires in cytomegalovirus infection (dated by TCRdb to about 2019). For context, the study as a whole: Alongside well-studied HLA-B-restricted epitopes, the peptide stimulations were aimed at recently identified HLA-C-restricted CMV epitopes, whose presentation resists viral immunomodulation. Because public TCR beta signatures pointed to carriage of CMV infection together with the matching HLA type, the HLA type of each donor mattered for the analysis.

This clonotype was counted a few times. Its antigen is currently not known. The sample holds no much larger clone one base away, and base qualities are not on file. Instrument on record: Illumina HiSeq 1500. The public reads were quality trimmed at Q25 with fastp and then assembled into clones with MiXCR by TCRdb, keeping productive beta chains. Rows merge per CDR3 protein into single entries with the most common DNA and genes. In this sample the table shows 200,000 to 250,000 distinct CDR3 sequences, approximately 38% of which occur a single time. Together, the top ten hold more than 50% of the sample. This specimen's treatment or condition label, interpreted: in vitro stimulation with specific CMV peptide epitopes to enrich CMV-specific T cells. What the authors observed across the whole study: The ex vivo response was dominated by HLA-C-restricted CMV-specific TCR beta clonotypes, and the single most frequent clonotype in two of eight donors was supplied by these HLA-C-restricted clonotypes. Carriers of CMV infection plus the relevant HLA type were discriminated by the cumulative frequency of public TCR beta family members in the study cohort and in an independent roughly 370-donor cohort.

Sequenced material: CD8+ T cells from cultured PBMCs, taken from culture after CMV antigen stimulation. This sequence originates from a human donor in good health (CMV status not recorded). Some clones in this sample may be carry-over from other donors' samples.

The DNA is as follows: TGTGCCAGCAGCTTTAGCAGGAGTGGGAATGAAAAACTGTTTTTT. This gives the protein CASSFSRSGNEKLFF. The rearrangement joined TRBV7-6 to TRBJ1-4; the D gene identity is not certain. Taken from cysteine to phenylalanine, the CDR3 has 15 residues. Only the CDR3 region is kept as DNA, spanning 45 bases read in frame from base 1. V is shortened by 3 bases, J by 5 bases, and the region joining them spans 13 bases. For CDR1 and CDR2, the germline V gene lists SGHVS and FNYEAQ.